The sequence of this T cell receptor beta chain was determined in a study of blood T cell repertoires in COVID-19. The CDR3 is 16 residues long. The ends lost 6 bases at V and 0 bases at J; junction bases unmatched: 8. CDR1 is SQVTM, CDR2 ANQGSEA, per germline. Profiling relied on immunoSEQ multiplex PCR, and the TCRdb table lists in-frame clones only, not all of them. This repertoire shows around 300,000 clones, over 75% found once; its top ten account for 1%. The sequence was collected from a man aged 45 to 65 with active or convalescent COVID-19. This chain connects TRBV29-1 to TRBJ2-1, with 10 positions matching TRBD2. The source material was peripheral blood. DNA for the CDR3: TGCAGCGTCCAAGGACTAGCGGTTCACTCCTACAATGAGCAGTTCTTC. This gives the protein CSVQGLAVHSYNEQFF.